The next 27 T cell receptor beta chains were all read from a single sample in a study of tumor-infiltrating lymphocytes in primary liver carcinoma. Germline DNA was also extracted, and blood RNA was taken from unsorted whole blood. Starting from about 0.5 ug of total RNA, TCR beta cDNA was produced with a primer in the constant region. For TCR beta, libraries were produced by three nested multiplex PCR rounds using slightly modified ARM-PCR. Rounds one and two of PCR, each of 10 cycles, were primed with TRBV1-TRBV30 forward primers and a C-beta reverse primer. TCRdb re-analysed the multiplex PCR reads in MiXCR, keeping a single row per CDR3 protein. The table includes about 180,000 distinct CDR3 sequences, about 60% detected once. The sample consisted of peripheral blood. The receptors shown here come from a man aged 35 to 55 with primary liver carcinoma and hepatitis B virus infection.

V usage is TRBV7-8 and J usage is TRBJ2-3; 8 bases fit TRBD2. Germline V gives CDR1 SGHVS, CDR2 FQNEAQ. The CDR3 totals 17 residues. The junction had 16 bases not matched to a gene; V was cut back by 4 bases and J by 7 bases. The CDR3 DNA sequence: TGTGCCAGCAGCTCCTTTCTAGCGGGTATACGCGGTCATACGCAGTATTTT. Encoded protein: CASSSFLAGIRGHTQYF.

CDR3 amino acids: CAINSGQGASGEQYF. CDR3 nucleotides: TGTGCCATCAATTCGGGACAGGGGGCGTCGGGCGAGCAGTACTTC. The chain has TRBV10-3 and TRBJ2-7, with 12 nucleotides matching TRBD1. V was clipped by 7 bases and J by 6 bases; unmatched bases: 10. The germline gives CDR1 ENHRY, CDR2 SYGVKD. The CDR3 sequence is 15 residues long.

About this clonotype itself: The CDR3 end shows no conserved phenylalanine or tryptophan, and so a read error is likely. This chain uses TRBV11-2 with TRBJ2-7, with D uncertain. With 1 base removed from V and 7 bases from J, the gap between germline ends came to 8 bases. CDR1 is SGHAT and CDR2 is FQNNGV in the germline V gene. The CDR3 is 12 residues long. The CDR3 is CASSLAFIEQYS. The CDR3 bases are TGTGCCAGCAGCTTAGCCTTCATAGAGCAGTACTCC.

The table lists this clonotype with a few counts. The junction does not match germline at one end; this may be a read error. J is TRBJ2-1 and V is TRBV6-2 or TRBV6-3; TRBD2 matches at 7 bases. The germline V gene encodes CDR1 MNHEY and CDR2 SVGEGT. This CDR3 is built from 15 residues. The CDR3 protein is CASSYSPGSGLWRGF. In DNA, the CDR3 is TGTGCCAGCAGTTACTCTCCTGGTAGCGGGCTTTGGAGGGGCTTC.

This chain uses TRBV7-8 with TRBJ2-1; D is ambiguous. V was pared by 8 bases and J by 0 bases, with 17 bases between. Germline loops: CDR1 SGHVS, CDR2 FQNEAQ. The CDR3 loop spans 16 amino acids. CDR3 sequence: CASGSPREVSYNEQFF. In DNA form, the CDR3 reads TGTGCCAGCGGCTCCCCACGAGAGGTCTCCTACAATGAGCAGTTCTTC.

With respect to this clonotype: A much more abundant neighbour one base away suggests this may be a read error. This sequence joins TRBV11-2 and TRBJ2-7, with 7 positions matching TRBD2. The trim removed 4 bases at V and 0 bases at J, leaving 6 bases unmatched. The germline V gene has CDR1 SGHAT and CDR2 FQNNGV. This CDR3 has 15 amino acids. The CDR3 DNA reads TGTGCCAGCAGCTACGACAGCGGGGTCTCCTACGAGCAGTACTTC. Translated, it gives CASSYDSGVSYEQYF.

This clonotype was recorded at least ten times. The chain carries TRBV10-3 and TRBJ2-6; D is perhaps TRBD1 (6 bases). The CDR3 contains 17 residues. Looked up from germline, CDR1 is ENHRY and CDR2 is SYGVKD. The V end lost 3 bases, the J end lost 0 bases, and 12 bases lay between the germline ends. The CDR3 loop is CAISDAGQSSGANVLTF. CDR3 nucleotide sequence: TGTGCCATCAGTGATGCAGGACAGTCCTCTGGGGCCAACGTCCTGACTTTC.

This clonotype is medium-sized (0.01 to 0.1%). The genes are TRBV21-1 and TRBJ2-1; whether TRBD2, the table's D call, matches the DNA was not checked. TRBV21-1 is listed as a pseudogene. The CDR3 is 15 residues long. CDR3 sequence reads: CASSKEAGGSNEQFF. The CDR3 nucleotides read TGTGCCAGCAGCAAAGAGGCGGGAGGTAGCAATGAGCAGTTCTTC.

CDR3 nucleotide sequence: TGTGCCAGCAGCCCCGCCGGGACAGGGGTTCACGAGCAGTACTTC. It yields the protein CASSPAGTGVHEQYF. The chain has TRBV5-5 and TRBJ2-7; 10 bases match TRBD1. The CDR3 runs 15 residues. With 4 bases clipped from V and 5 bases from J, the junction kept 9 bases outside the gene matches. Per germline, CDR1 SGHKS and CDR2 YYEKEE (reference sequence).

This chain uses TRBV28 with TRBJ2-5, with no clear D. The CDR3 runs to 13 residues. Germline CDR1 and CDR2: MDHEN and SYDVKM. Deletions cut 7 bases from V and 7 bases from J, with 16 bases between. The CDR3 DNA reads TGTGCCAGCAACGTTCGAGCCAGGAGGACCCAGTACTTC. Protein product: CASNVRARRTQYF.

This chain connects TRBV6-5 to TRBJ2-2; D is unclear. The CDR3 has 16 residues. Germline CDR1 and CDR2: MNHEY and SVGAGI. V was pared by 4 bases and J by 2 bases, with 14 bases between. The CDR3 loop is CASSSETRVNTGELFF. The CDR3 coding sequence is TGTGCCAGCAGTTCCGAGACACGGGTCAACACCGGGGAGCTGTTTTTT.

This clonotype was counted between two and nine times. The rearrangement uses TRBV6-5 and TRBJ1-1, with no clear D. The ends were cut back, 2 bases at V and 1 base at J, with 14 bases in the middle. The CDR3 runs 16 residues. Germline V lookup: CDR1 MNHEY, CDR2 SVGAGI. The CDR3 coding sequence is TGTGCCAGCAGTTACAGGCCTACTAAGTGGAACACTGAAGCTTTCTTT. Translated: CASSYRPTKWNTEAFF.

The chain has TRBV6-5 and TRBJ2-2; D unclear. The CDR3 covers 13 residues. The germline V gene encodes CDR1 MNHEY and CDR2 SVGAGI. V gave up 6 bases and J gave up 0 bases, with 5 bases separating them. CDR3 in amino acids: CASRQANTGELFF. CDR3 coding DNA: TGTGCCAGCAGGCAAGCGAACACCGGGGAGCTGTTTTTT.

The CDR3 nucleotides are TGTGCCAGCAGTTTACCCCTGGGCAGGGCCTCTGGAAACACCATATATTTT. Translated: CASSLPLGRASGNTIYF. The chain is built from TRBV12-3 or TRBV12-4 and TRBJ1-3; D perhaps matches TRBD1 (5 bases). The CDR3 is made up of 17 amino acids. Trimming removed 2 bases at V and 0 bases at J, with 14 bases between.

V gene TRBV11-2 combines with J gene TRBJ2-3; tentatively, D is TRBD1 (5 bases). The end of the DNA is better explained by TRBJ1-5, so the J call may be wrong. The CDR3 totals 15 residues. Germline values: CDR1 SGHAT, CDR2 FQNNGV. CDR3 residues: CASSPLTQRGDTQHF. DNA of the CDR3: TGTGCCAGCAGCCCTTTGACCCAGAGGGGAGATACGCAGCATTTT.

Details on this clonotype: One end of the junction is discordant with germline, which a read error may explain. J is TRBJ2-7 and V is TRBV7-9; tentatively, D is TRBD2 (6 bases). The CDR3 is made up of 16 amino acids. Germline V gene sequence: CDR1 SEHNR, CDR2 FQNEAQ (reference sequence). The chain's CDR3 is CVSSFPEGLPRIEQYF. DNA of the CDR3: TGTGTCAGCAGCTTTCCGGAGGGACTCCCTCGGATCGAGCAGTACTTC.

On this clonotype: Mismatch with germline at one junction end may stem from a read error. The chain employs TRBV11-2 and TRBJ2-3; TRBD2 aligns across 8 bases. This CDR3 has 14 residues. Germline-derived CDR1 and CDR2 are SGHAT and FQNNGV. The CDR3 region is CARSLSGGRVTQYF. For the CDR3, the DNA is TGTGCCAGGAGCTTATCGGGAGGGCGGGTTACGCAGTATTTT.

About this clonotype: The limits of the CDR3 on the DNA are not certain, so only TCRdb's listed CDR3 is given. J is TRBJ2-5 and V is TRBV7-9; TRBD1 reflects the table's D call only, with no check against the DNA. Inclusive of both ends, the CDR3 amounts to 14 amino acids. Germline loops: CDR1 SEHNR, CDR2 FQNEAQ (reference sequence). The CDR3 loop reads CASSSSTGVETQYF.

This chain connects TRBV11-2 to TRBJ2-3; no clear D. The V end was cut by 1 base, the J end by 1 base, with 15 bases between. This CDR3 comprises 17 residues. Germline V gene sequence: CDR1 SGHAT, CDR2 FQNNGV. CDR3 sequence (DNA): TGTGCCAGCAGCTTAGGGATTAGCTGGTTGCGCACAGATACGCAGTATTTT. Encoded protein: CASSLGISWLRTDTQYF.

The gene calls are TRBV5-4 and TRBJ1-4; D perhaps matches TRBD1 (6 bases). Germline CDR1 reads SGHNT; CDR2 reads YYREEE (reference sequence). V was clipped by 4 bases and J by 0 bases, with 10 bases between them. The CDR3 runs 15 residues. CDR3 sequence: CASSKDSATNEKLFF. CDR3 nucleotides: TGTGCCAGCAGCAAGGACAGTGCAACTAATGAAAAACTGTTTTTT.

About this clonotype itself: One end of the junction fails to match germline, which may point to a read error. The V call is TRBV4-1, the J call TRBJ2-7, with D perhaps TRBD1 or TRBD2 (6 bases each). This CDR3 is built from 15 residues. In germline, CDR1 is MGHRA, CDR2 YSYEKL. The CDR3 sequence: CASSQPTGRHYGQYF. CDR3 bases: TGCGCCAGCAGCCAACCTACAGGGAGGCACTACGGGCAGTACTTC.

V gene TRBV12-1 combines with J gene TRBJ2-1; TRBD2 reflects the table's D call only, with no check against the DNA. TRBV12-1 corresponds to a pseudogene. The CDR3 loop spans 15 amino acids. The CDR3 loop reads CASSAGLGSHNEQFF. For the CDR3, the DNA is TGTGCCAGCAGCGCGGGACTAGGGTCCCATAATGAGCAGTTCTTC.

The chain uses TRBV10-2 and TRBJ2-3, with TRBD2 as a possible D gene (6 bases). The V end lost 7 bases, the J end lost 0 bases, and 14 bases lay between the germline ends. The CDR3 is 15 residues long. The germline V gene encodes CDR1 WSHSY and CDR2 SAAADI. The CDR3 region is CASTPQEGSTDTQYF. In DNA, the CDR3 is TGCGCCAGCACCCCCCAGGAGGGAAGCACAGATACGCAGTATTTT.

V is TRBV29-1 and J is TRBJ2-5; D gene uncertain. The CDR3 has 12 residues. Germline V lookup: CDR1 SQVTM, CDR2 ANQGSEA. The V and J ends lost 7 bases and 9 bases respectively, with 18 bases between them. CDR3 residues: CSALYGNGSQYF. The DNA of the CDR3 is TGCAGCGCTCTCTACGGAAACGGGTCCCAGTACTTC.

A remark on this clonotype: The junction does not match germline at one end; this may be a read error. The chain couples TRBV11-2 to TRBJ1-1, with unresolved D. The CDR3 is made up of 12 amino acids. Germline V gene lookup returns CDR1 SGHAT and CDR2 FQNNGV. CDR3 in DNA: TGTGCCGGCAGCCATCCAAACACTGAAGCTTTCTTT. This gives the protein CAGSHPNTEAFF.

This clonotype was seen more than once but under ten times. V is TRBV6-2 or TRBV6-3 and J is TRBJ2-1; 10 bases fit TRBD2. There are 16 residues in the CDR3. The V gene end was trimmed by 5 bases and the J gene end by 5 bases; junction bases not matched to a gene: 9. Per the germline V gene, CDR1 is MNHEY and CDR2 is SVGEGT. CDR3 in amino acids: CASSPLTSGPHNEQFF. CDR3 DNA sequence: TGTGCCAGCAGTCCCTTGACTAGCGGGCCCCACAATGAGCAGTTCTTC.

On this clonotype: At one end the junction does not follow the germline gene, possibly because of a read error. The CDR3 DNA is TGTTCCAGCAGCCACGAACCGGGACAGCAGAACACTGAAGCTTTCTTT. Its translation is CSSSHEPGQQNTEAFF. The J gene is TRBJ1-1, the V gene TRBV4-2; the match to TRBD1 covers 7 bases. The germline CDR1 and CDR2 sequences are LGHNA and YNFKEQ. The CDR3 has 16 residues.